Listed here is a single T cell receptor (beta chain). This clonotype has ten or more counts. Its cognate antigen has yet to be identified. It has no much larger one-base neighbor in the sample; base qualities were not kept. The data originate from a study of T cells after yellow fever vaccination (dated by TCRdb to 2018 to 2020). Looking at the study overall: The SMART-Seq v4 Ultra Low Input RNA kit was used to prepare libraries from fractions with low cell numbers. To follow T-cell clones before and after both primary and booster YFV17D yellow fever vaccination, bulk TCR alpha and beta repertoires underwent longitudinal sequencing. The cohort comprised two healthy male donors, one aged 18 to 30 and one aged 30 to 40 years. Blood was collected at multiple timepoints before and after primary and secondary immunization, and bulk PBMC replicates and cell subsets were isolated.

Overall study results and their limits: Only a couple of donors were included in the study, so the extent to which the findings can be generalized is limited. FACS-sorted repertoires could contain abundant contaminating clonotypes from the bulk population, so computational filtering was required. Compared with the primary T-cell response, the secondary T-cell response was faster but weaker, reaching its peak on day 5 rather than on day 15. After the booster, most clones that had expanded after primary vaccination were detected again (nearly 98% of CD4 and 70% to 90% of CD8), suggesting broad maintenance of memory. A small share of clonotypes was detected in both CD4 and CD8 compartments, with the overlap likely arising from convergent recombination.

TCR cDNA was synthesized by 5'RACE template switching, through which a universal primer site and unique molecular identifiers were introduced. Priming for cDNA synthesis came from both the TCR alpha and TCR beta constant segments. Two PCR steps were used to amplify libraries, with sample barcodes and sequencing adapters being added in the second step. Sequencing of libraries was performed on Illumina HiSeq 2500 (2x100 bp) or NovaSeq (2x150 bp). In the original analysis: Reads were demultiplexed and collapsed into UMI consensus sequences with MIGEC, and V(D)J alignment was performed with MiXCR. Clonotypes responding to the vaccine were identified with edgeR on replicate PBMC samples, with the criteria of FDR below 0.01 and a log2 fold change above 5 up to day 15. CD4 or CD8 identity was assigned to each bulk clonotype according to whether the clonotype was present at higher abundance in the sequenced CD4 repertoire or the sequenced CD8 repertoire. In TCRdb, the public reads were trimmed at Q25 with fastp and aligned with MiXCR, with productive beta chains retained. CDR3 protein duplicates are merged, each entry listing the most common genes and DNA. The V and J calls and clone size are TCRdb's, not the authors'. Here the sample has around 250,000 distinct CDR3 sequences; 6.9% occur a single time. Of the sample, about 0.85% is held by the ten largest clones.

The treatment or condition label on this specimen signifies: live attenuated yellow fever vaccine strain. A standard Ficoll-Paque protocol was used to isolate PBMCs from peripheral blood. Dynabeads CD4 and CD8 positive selection kits were used to isolate the CD4 and CD8 T-cell fractions. TriZol was used to extract RNA from bulk PBMCs, from CD4 and CD8 fractions, and from dextramer-positive and dextramer-negative fractions. V lost 4 bases and J lost 4 bases, and the count of bases not matched to a germline gene is 3. Counted from cysteine to phenylalanine, this CDR3 has 14 amino acids. Only the CDR3 DNA stays, 42 bases, in frame from base 1. Per the germline V gene, SGHRS is the CDR1 and YFSETQ is the CDR2.

The chain is encoded by TRBV5-1 joined to TRBJ2-2, with TRBD1 matching 8 junction bases. The receptor was derived from a man aged 25-45 years who received the YFV17D yellow fever vaccine. Here the sequenced sample was CD4+ T cells sorted from PBMCs, taken 15 days after the yellow fever booster vaccination. The nucleotide sequence is given as TGCGCCAGCAGCCCGACAGGGGCCACCGGGGAGCTGTTTTTT. This yields the protein CASSPTGATGELFF.